The entry below describes one TCR beta chain. Its target is not known. The data originate from a study of T cell responses to AZD1222 COVID-19 vaccine. Study-wide background: Pooling was applied to second doses at about 4 or about 12 weeks. Study observations and caveats: When two AZD1222 doses had been given, Spike-specific TCR breadth and depth rose. Clonal diversity may have been underestimated, and the donors were mostly white British, with more females than males. Only a handful of AZD1222 recipients were seropositive at baseline.

Measured with immunoSEQ multiplex PCR; TCRdb has only the in-frame clones, and not every one. The data show 200,000 or so clones, with 90% to 95% seen just once and roughly 10% held by the top ten. The CDR3 is made up of 15 amino acids. Germline values: CDR1 SGHDT, CDR2 YYEEEE. V was cut by 4 bases and J by 3 bases, with 14 bases left in between. Here the sequenced sample was peripheral blood, taken on day 0 of AZD1222 vaccination. The rearrangement joins TRBV5-6 to TRBJ2-1; D may be TRBD1 or TRBD2 (5 bases each). The sequence was collected from an adult in good health. The CDR3 nucleotides read TGTGCCAGCAGCCCAGGGAGCCGCCTCTACAATGAGCAGTTCTTC. Its protein is CASSPGSRLYNEQFF.